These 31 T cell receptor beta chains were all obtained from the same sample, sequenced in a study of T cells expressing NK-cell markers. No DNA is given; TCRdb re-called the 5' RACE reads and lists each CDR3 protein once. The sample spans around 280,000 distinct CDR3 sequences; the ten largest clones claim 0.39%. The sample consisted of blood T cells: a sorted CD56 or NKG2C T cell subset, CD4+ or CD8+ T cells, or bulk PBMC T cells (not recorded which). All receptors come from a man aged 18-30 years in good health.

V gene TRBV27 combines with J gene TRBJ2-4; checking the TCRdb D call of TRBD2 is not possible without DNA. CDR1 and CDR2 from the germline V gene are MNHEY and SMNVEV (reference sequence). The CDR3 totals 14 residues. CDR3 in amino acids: CASSLAGYKNIQYF.

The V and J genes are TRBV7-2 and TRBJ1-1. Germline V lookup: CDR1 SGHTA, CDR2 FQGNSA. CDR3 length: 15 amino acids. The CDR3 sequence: CASSLDAGMWTEAFF.

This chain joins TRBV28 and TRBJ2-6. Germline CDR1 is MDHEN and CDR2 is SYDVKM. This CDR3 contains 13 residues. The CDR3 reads CASWRSGANVLTF.

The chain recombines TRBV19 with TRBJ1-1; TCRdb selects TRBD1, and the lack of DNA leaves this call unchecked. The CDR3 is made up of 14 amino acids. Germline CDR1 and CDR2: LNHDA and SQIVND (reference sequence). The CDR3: CASSMGRLNTEAFF.

The CDR3 protein is CASSFGLADHNEQFF. The chain employs TRBV6-5 and TRBJ2-1; there is no DNA to check the TCRdb D call of TRBD2. CDR1 is MNHEY, CDR2 SVGAGI, per germline. This CDR3 contains 15 residues.

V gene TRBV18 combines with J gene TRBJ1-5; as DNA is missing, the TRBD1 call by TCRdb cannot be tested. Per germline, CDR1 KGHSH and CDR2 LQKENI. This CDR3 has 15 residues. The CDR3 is CASSLDRPSNQPQHF. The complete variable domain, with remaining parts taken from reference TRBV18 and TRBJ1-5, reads NAGVMQNPRHLVRRRGQEARLRCSPMKGHSHVYWYRQLPEEGLKFMVYLQKENIIDESGMPKERFSAEFPKEGPSILRIQQVVRGDSAAYFCASSLDRPSNQPQHFGDGTRLSIL.

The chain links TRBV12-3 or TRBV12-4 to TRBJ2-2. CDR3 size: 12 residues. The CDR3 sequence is CASSSDTGELFF.

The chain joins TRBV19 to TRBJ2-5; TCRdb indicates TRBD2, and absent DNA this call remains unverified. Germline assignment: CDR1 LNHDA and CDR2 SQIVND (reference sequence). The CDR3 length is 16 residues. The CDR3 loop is CASSIPIAGEKETQYF.

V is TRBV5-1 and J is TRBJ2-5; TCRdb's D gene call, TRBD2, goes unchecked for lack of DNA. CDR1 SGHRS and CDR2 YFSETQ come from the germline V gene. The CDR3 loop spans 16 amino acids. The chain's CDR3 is CASSLVAGGPEETQYF.

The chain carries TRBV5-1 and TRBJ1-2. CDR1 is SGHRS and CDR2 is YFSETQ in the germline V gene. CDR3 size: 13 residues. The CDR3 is CASSLESGYGYTF. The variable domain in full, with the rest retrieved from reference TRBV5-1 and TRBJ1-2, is KAGVTQTPRYLIKTRGQQVTLSCSPISGHRSVSWYQQTPGQGLQFLFEYFSETQRNKGNFPGRFSGRQFSNSRSEMNVSTLELGDSALYLCASSLESGYGYTFGSGTRLTVV.

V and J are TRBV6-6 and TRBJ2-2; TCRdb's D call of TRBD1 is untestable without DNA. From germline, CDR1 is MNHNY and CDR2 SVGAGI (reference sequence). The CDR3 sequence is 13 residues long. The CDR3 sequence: CASTFDRDGELFF.

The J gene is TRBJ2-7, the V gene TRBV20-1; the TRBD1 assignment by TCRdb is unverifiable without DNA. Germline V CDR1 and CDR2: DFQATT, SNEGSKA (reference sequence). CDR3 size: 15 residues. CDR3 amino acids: CSARVLTLGGRGQYF.

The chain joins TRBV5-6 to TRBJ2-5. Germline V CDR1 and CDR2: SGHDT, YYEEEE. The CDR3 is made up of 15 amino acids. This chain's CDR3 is CASSSNLWTQETQYF.

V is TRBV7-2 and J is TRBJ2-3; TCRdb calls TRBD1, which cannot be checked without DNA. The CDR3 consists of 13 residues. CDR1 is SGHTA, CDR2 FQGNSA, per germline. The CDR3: CASSAGSKDTQYF.

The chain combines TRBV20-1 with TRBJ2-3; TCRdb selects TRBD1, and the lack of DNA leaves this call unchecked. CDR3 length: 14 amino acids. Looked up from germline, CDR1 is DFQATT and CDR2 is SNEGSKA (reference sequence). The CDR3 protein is CSAILDSRFDTQYF.

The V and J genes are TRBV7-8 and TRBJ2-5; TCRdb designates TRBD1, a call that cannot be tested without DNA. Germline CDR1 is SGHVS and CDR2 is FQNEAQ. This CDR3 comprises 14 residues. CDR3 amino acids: CASRMRTGSRTQYF.

The CDR3 spells CASSPGLAHSVGHEQYF. The genes are TRBV12-3 or TRBV12-4 and TRBJ2-7; checking the TCRdb D call of TRBD2 is not possible without DNA. The CDR3 length is 17 residues.

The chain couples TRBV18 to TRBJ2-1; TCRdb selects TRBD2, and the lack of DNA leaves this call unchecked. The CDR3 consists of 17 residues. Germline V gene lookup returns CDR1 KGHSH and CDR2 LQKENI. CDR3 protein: CASSPPNSGITYNEQFF.

The CDR3 protein is CASSLVATSAGANVLTF. The gene calls are TRBV5-1 and TRBJ2-6. CDR1 SGHRS and CDR2 YFSETQ come from the germline V gene. The length of the CDR3 is 17 residues.

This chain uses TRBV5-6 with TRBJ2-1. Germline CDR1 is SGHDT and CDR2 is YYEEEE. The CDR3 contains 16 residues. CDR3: CASSLAVLRRVNEQFF.

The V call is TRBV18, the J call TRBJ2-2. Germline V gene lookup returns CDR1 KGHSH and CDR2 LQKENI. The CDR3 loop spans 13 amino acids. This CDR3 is CASSPPAGGELFF. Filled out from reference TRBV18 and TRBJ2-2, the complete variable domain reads NAGVMQNPRHLVRRRGQEARLRCSPMKGHSHVYWYRQLPEEGLKFMVYLQKENIIDESGMPKERFSAEFPKEGPSILRIQQVVRGDSAAYFCASSPPAGGELFFGEGSRLTVL.

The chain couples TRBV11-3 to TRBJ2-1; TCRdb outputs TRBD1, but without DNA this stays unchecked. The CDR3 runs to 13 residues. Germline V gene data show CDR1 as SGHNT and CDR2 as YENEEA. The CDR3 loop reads CASSLPGGDEQFF.

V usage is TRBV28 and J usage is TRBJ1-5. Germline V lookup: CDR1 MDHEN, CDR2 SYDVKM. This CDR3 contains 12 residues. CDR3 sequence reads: CASLTLGTPQHF.

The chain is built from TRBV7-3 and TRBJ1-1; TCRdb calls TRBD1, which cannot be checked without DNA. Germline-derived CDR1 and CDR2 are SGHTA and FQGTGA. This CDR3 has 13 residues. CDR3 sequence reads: CASSVGGGTEAFF.

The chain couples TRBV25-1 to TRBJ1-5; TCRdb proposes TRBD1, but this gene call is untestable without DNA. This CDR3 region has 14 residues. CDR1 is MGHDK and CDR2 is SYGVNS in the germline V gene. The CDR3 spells CASSGTGGNQPQHF. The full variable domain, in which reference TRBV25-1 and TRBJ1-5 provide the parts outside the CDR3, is EADIYQTPRYLVIGTGKKITLECSQTMGHDKMYWYQQDPGMELHLIHYSYGVNSTEKGDLSSESTVSRIRTEHFPLTLESARPSHTSQYLCASSGTGGNQPQHFGDGTRLSIL.

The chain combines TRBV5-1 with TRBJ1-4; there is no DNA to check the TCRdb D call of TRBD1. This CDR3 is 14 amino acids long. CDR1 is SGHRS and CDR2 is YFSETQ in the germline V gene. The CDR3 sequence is CASSPGPGNEKLFF.

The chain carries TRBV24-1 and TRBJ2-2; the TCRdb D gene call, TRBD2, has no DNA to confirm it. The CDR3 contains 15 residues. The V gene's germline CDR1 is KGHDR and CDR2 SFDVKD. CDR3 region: CATSDSGRGTGELFF.

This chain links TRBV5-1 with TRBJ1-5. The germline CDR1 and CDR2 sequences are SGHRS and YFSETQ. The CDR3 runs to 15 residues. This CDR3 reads CASSLEGRGNQPQHF.

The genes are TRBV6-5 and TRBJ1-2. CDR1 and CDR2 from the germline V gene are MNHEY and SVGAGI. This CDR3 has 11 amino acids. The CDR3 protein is CASRGSYGYTF.

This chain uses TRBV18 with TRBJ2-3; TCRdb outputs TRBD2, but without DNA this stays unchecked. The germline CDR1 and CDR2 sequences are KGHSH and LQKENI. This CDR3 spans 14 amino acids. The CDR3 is CASSPRAIRDTQYF.

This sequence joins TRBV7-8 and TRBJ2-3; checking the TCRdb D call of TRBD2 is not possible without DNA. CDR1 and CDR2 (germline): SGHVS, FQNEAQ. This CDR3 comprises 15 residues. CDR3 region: CASTPRRVGTDTQYF.